This TCR beta chain was found in a study of blood T cells in healthy people across ages. Overall study results and limits: Per-million-T-cell TCR beta diversity fell roughly linearly with age.

In the case of this clonotype: No antigen is known for it.

The authors ran a second PCR of about 7 to 11 cycles using a sample-barcoded 5' primer and a J-beta primer mix. TCRdb re-called the 5' RACE reads with MiXCR, one entry per CDR3 protein. The data contain over 600,000 distinct CDR3 sequences, over 40% of them singletons. In germline, CDR1 is SGHNT, CDR2 YENEEA. The CDR3 totals 14 residues. V lost 5 bases, J lost 0 bases, and 2 bases stayed unmatched. The clonotype was recovered from an elderly man in good health. What was sequenced was blood. The V gene is TRBV11-3, the J gene TRBJ2-3; 7 bases map to TRBD1. The CDR3 loop reads CASSKGQSTDTQYF. The CDR3 bases are TGTGCCAGCAGCAAGGGACAGAGCACAGATACGCAGTATTTT.